The source of this T cell receptor beta chain is a study of blood T cells in healthy people across ages. A word on this clonotype: Its antigen is not known.

Study observations and caveats: Among long-lived donors, naive CD4+ cells were more numerous and diversity higher than in aged donors.

A second PCR of about 7 to 12 cycles used a sample-barcoded 5' primer and a J-beta primer mix. Each sample yielded at least 3 million CDR3-containing paired-end reads. TCRdb itself ran the 5' RACE reads through MiXCR, one entry per CDR3 protein. Of 1.5 million to 2 million distinct CDR3 sequences listed, roughly 50% are singletons. V lost 4 bases and J lost 3; bases outside the gene matches: 4. The CDR3 consists of 14 residues. Germline lookup yields CDR1 ENHRY and CDR2 SYGVKD. Per sample, a minimum of 6 million PBMCs were isolated. The chain joins TRBV10-3 to TRBJ2-7; 9 nucleotides agree with TRBD1. Sequencing was carried out using blood. The source is a woman between 40 and 50 years old in good health. The CDR3 region is CAISGQGEGYEQYF. The CDR3 region has the DNA TGTGCCATCAGTGGACAGGGGGAGGGCTACGAGCAGTACTTC.